This T cell receptor beta chain appears in the sequencing data of a study of tumor and adjacent non-tumor tissue in lung cancer (dated by TCRdb to between 2018 and 2020). With respect to the entire study: The cohort included more than nine adenocarcinoma, a couple of squamous cell carcinoma and 1 small cell lung cancer patients. Ages among the roughly 15 patients ranged from about 31 to 85 years, there were roughly 10 men and 5 women, and disease was at TNM stage I to III. Sequencing produced 125,075,908 productive TCRbeta reads in total, an average of approximately 3.9 million reads per sample. The study compared bulk TCRbeta repertoires from lung tumor tissue and matched distant non-tumor lung tissue of over 13 lung cancer patients. TCRbeta CDR3 sequencing was performed on about 30 paired specimens, with one tumor sample and one normal lung sample collected per patient. General study outcomes and caveats: The methods do not name the sequencing platform or mention unique molecular identifiers. Only roughly 14 patients were in the cohort, and the authors stated that larger samples and more detailed clinical data are needed. The top 100 clones made up a significantly larger cumulative share of the repertoire in normal lung than in tumor tissue. TCR diversity was significantly higher in younger patients, and higher tumor TCR diversity was associated with shorter overall and disease-free survival. TCR diversity (inverse Simpson) was significantly higher in tumor than in normal lung tissue (431.37 vs 166.20, P = 0.0075, Mann-Whitney U test). Peripheral blood was not sequenced, so blood TCRbeta repertoires in these lung cancer patients were not examined.

Library preparation employed multiplex PCR. Instrument used: Illumina HiSeq 2500. TCRbeta libraries were built by three rounds of nested PCR using primers (Table S4), following protocols modified from ARM-PCR. Before sequencing, PCR products of 200-500 bp were excised from the gel and purified with the QIAquick gel extraction kit. The authors processed their data as follows. Trimmomatic was used to clean the reads, FLASH was used to merge the reads into complete CDR3 sequences, and MiTCR was used to assign the reads to V(D)J germline segments. Clonal diversity was computed as the inverse Simpson's index with VDJtools. In-frame sequences lacking a premature stop codon were counted as productive reads. TCRdb applied fastp at Q25 and MiXCR to the public reads, then kept only in-frame beta chains. Each entry merges the rows of one CDR3 protein and shows their most common DNA and genes. TCRdb, rather than the study authors, made the V and J calls. The sample table contains 110,000 or so distinct CDR3 sequences; only one count was recorded for approximately 71% of them. The ten largest account for about 40% of the sample.

RNA was isolated from bulk unsorted tissue, and RNA quality was assessed with a NanoDrop ND-1000 and an Agilent 2100. Donors were newly diagnosed lung cancer patients admitted for thoracic surgery in China between August and November 2014, without prior chemotherapy. Patients who had received previous radiotherapy or chemotherapy, or who had another concurrent cancer, were excluded from the study. Pieces of surgical tissue measuring about 1-2.1 cm3 were kept in RNAlater solution and stored at -80 degrees C until use. This clonotype was observed many times. Its recognized antigen is unknown. Base qualities are not provided; no much larger clone lies one nucleotide away. The sequenced sample consisted of lung tumor tissue. The source of this sequence is a woman aged 60-75 years with non-small cell lung cancer.

The CDR3 is CASSVGTTNEKLFF. The DNA sequence reads TGTGCCAGCAGCGTAGGGACAACTAATGAAAAACTGTTTTTT. The chain couples TRBV9 to TRBJ1-4, with no D gene named confidently. CDR1 and CDR2, per the germline V gene, are SGDLS and YYNGEE. Deletion took 0 bases off V and 0 bases off J, with a span of 3 bases between the germline ends. Its CDR3 holds 14 amino acids, cysteine through phenylalanine. Just CDR3 DNA is preserved here, 42 bases in frame from base 1. Beyond the CDR3, the reference TRBV9 and TRBJ1-4 genes provide the residues; the full variable domain reads: DSGVTQTPKHLITATGQRVTLRCSPRSGDLSVYWYQQSLDQGLQFLIQYYNGEERAKGNILERFSAQQFPDLHSELNLSSLELGDSALYFCASSVGTTNEKLFFGSGTQLSVL.